This T cell receptor beta chain was sequenced in a study of blood T cell repertoires in COVID-19. Overall study context: Acute and convalescent COVID-19 specimens originated in the United States, Italy and Spain.

The CDR3 sequence is 12 residues long. CDR1 and CDR2 from the germline V gene are SEHNR and FQNEAQ (reference sequence). The V and J ends lost 6 bases and 10 bases respectively, with 15 bases between them. Method: immunoSEQ multiplex PCR; TCRdb's copy keeps in-frame clones and lacks some. The data contain hundreds of thousands of clones, 90% of them singletons. In assigning cohorts, the study relied on participant-reported clinical history. The clonotype was recovered from a woman in her late teens or twenties with acute COVID-19. The chain combines TRBV7-9 with TRBJ1-2; D remains unclear. The sequenced sample consisted of PBMCs or T cells enriched from blood (not recorded which). CDR3 sequence: CASSIPAVAYTF. The CDR3 DNA sequence: TGTGCCAGCAGTATCCCCGCGGTGGCCTACACCTTC. The full variable domain, rest sourced from reference TRBV7-9 and TRBJ1-2, is DTGVSQNPRHKITKRGQNVTFRCDPISEHNRLYWYRQTLGQGPEFLTYFQNEAQLEKSRLLSDRFSAERPKGSFSTLEIQRTEQGDSAMYLCASSIPAVAYTFGSGTRLTVV.